These 30 T cell receptor beta chains originate from one sample sequenced in a study of CD8 T cells in ankylosing spondylitis. From the 5' RACE reads, TCRdb called clonotypes with MiXCR, one entry per CDR3 protein. The sample includes more than 150,000 distinct CDR3 sequences, roughly 20% of them seen just once. Sequenced: blood, either unsorted or a sorted T cell fraction (not recorded which). The receptor source for this set is a male donor aged 10-30 years with ankylosing spondylitis or in good health (not recorded which).

This clonotype was observed a single time. This CDR3 reads CASSSYTGRYEQYF. The CDR3 nucleotides are TGTGCCAGCAGTTCCTACACAGGGAGGTACGAGCAGTACTTC. J is TRBJ2-7 and V is TRBV27; D tentatively fits TRBD1 or TRBD2 (6 bases each). CDR1 is MNHEY, CDR2 SMNVEV, per germline (reference sequence). This CDR3 is 14 amino acids long. With 4 bases removed from V and 4 bases from J, the gap between germline ends came to 14 bases.

This clonotype was observed many times. The chain joins TRBV12-3 or TRBV12-4 to TRBJ1-2; D gene ambiguous. V dropped 2 bases and J dropped 8 bases, with 9 bases sitting between them. The length of the CDR3 is 12 residues. This CDR3 is CASSLIAVGYTF. Written as DNA, the CDR3 is TGTGCCAGCAGTTTAATCGCAGTCGGCTACACCTTC.

The chain links TRBV20-1 to TRBJ2-5; 7 nucleotides line up with TRBD1. CDR1 is DFQATT, CDR2 SNEGSKA, per germline (reference sequence). With 4 bases clipped from V and 4 bases from J, the junction kept 6 bases outside the gene matches. The CDR3 is made up of 13 amino acids. CDR3 sequence: CSAINPGGETQYF. DNA for the CDR3: TGCAGTGCTATCAACCCAGGGGGAGAGACCCAGTACTTC.

This clonotype was observed many times. CDR3 coding DNA: TGCAGTGCTGATGCCCGGGACTGGGGGGTTAGCGAGCAGTTCTTC. It translates to CSADARDWGVSEQFF. The chain combines TRBV20-1 with TRBJ2-1; possible D gene TRBD2, 6 bases. The V end lost 5 bases, the J end lost 10 bases, and 24 bases lay between the germline ends. This CDR3 comprises 15 residues. Germline V gene data show CDR1 as DFQATT and CDR2 as SNEGSKA (reference sequence).

This clonotype was found many times. The V gene is TRBV3-1, the J gene TRBJ1-4; D is perhaps TRBD1 (5 bases). V lost 0 bases and J lost 8, with 16 bases in between. This CDR3 is 16 amino acids long. Germline CDR1 and CDR2: LGHDT and YNNKEL (reference sequence). This chain's CDR3 is CASSQDLAGWDEKLFF. DNA of the CDR3: TGTGCCAGCAGCCAAGATCTCGCGGGGTGGGACGAAAAACTGTTTTTT.

This clonotype has a count of ten or more. This chain uses TRBV7-8 with TRBJ2-1; 7 bases fit TRBD2. The CDR3 has 14 amino acids. The trim removed 1 base at V and 9 bases at J, leaving 6 bases unmatched. Germline V gives CDR1 SGHVS, CDR2 FQNEAQ. CDR3 in DNA: TGTGCCAGCAGCTTAGTAGGGCTAGCGGCTGAGCAGTTCTTC. It yields the protein CASSLVGLAAEQFF.

This clonotype showed up many times. This chain connects TRBV5-1 to TRBJ2-1; 11 nucleotides align to TRBD2. The CDR3 sequence is 19 residues long. The J segment lost 1 base and the V segment lost 0 bases, leaving 9 bases of the junction unmatched. The germline gives CDR1 SGHRS, CDR2 YFSETQ. The CDR3 sequence is CASSLVTSGGRGSYNEQFF. CDR3 nucleotides: TGCGCCAGCAGCTTGGTTACTAGCGGGGGCCGGGGGTCCTACAATGAGCAGTTCTTC.

This chain joins TRBV20-1 and TRBJ1-1; 8 positions agree with TRBD1. The germline V gene has CDR1 DFQATT and CDR2 SNEGSKA (reference sequence). V was clipped by 0 bases and J by 3 bases; unmatched bases: 6. This CDR3 contains 15 residues. This CDR3 reads CSAREFRGPDTEAFF. The DNA of the CDR3 is TGCAGTGCTAGAGAGTTCAGGGGGCCGGACACTGAAGCTTTCTTT.

At least ten counts were recorded for this clonotype. J is TRBJ2-1 and V is TRBV12-3 or TRBV12-4; TRBD2 aligns across 9 bases. CDR3 length: 15 amino acids. V was clipped by 3 bases and J by 4 bases; unmatched bases: 4. The CDR3 nucleotides are TGTGCCAGCAGTTTGGGTAGCGGGGGATACAATGAGCAGTTCTTC. This codes for CASSLGSGGYNEQFF.

This clonotype was seen many times. The chain combines TRBV12-3 or TRBV12-4 with TRBJ1-5, with D tentatively TRBD1 (6 bases). The CDR3 loop spans 13 amino acids. Trimming pared 5 bases from V and 5 bases from J, leaving 10 bases between. CDR3 nucleotides: TGTGCCAGCAGTCCACAGGGCTATCAGCCCCAGCATTTT. Translating it yields CASSPQGYQPQHF.

This clonotype was recorded at least ten times. The chain joins TRBV24-1 to TRBJ2-2; D unresolved. V lost 10 bases, J lost 4 bases, and 12 bases lay in between. In germline, CDR1 is KGHDR, CDR2 SFDVKD. The CDR3 spans 13 residues. The CDR3 DNA reads TGTGCCACATGGTCCCCACGCACCGGGGAGCTGTTTTTT. Translation: CATWSPRTGELFF.

This clonotype was picked up many times. The V gene is TRBV27, the J gene TRBJ2-2, with D hard to call. V was shortened by 3 bases and J by 6 bases, with 11 bases between the two germline ends. There are 14 residues in the CDR3. The germline V gene has CDR1 MNHEY and CDR2 SMNVEV (reference sequence). The CDR3 coding sequence is TGTGCCAGCAGTTTTGGCCCGTACGCCGGGGAGCTGTTTTTT. Translating it yields CASSFGPYAGELFF.

The chain has TRBV12-3 or TRBV12-4 and TRBJ1-5, with D perhaps matching TRBD1 (5 bases). This CDR3 region has 14 residues. Deletions cut 1 base from V and 5 bases from J, with 9 bases between. The DNA for the CDR3 is TGTGCCAGCAGTTTAGATGGGGGAGATCAGCCCCAGCATTTT. Its translation is CASSLDGGDQPQHF.

Many counts were recorded for this clonotype. This chain joins TRBV20-1 and TRBJ2-4; D is undetermined. V was shortened by 3 bases and J by 11 bases, with 20 bases between the two germline ends. Germline lookup yields CDR1 DFQATT and CDR2 SNEGSKA (reference sequence). CDR3 length: 14 residues. CDR3 loop: CSARDPERFIVQYF. CDR3 coding DNA: TGCAGTGCTAGGGATCCGGAACGATTTATCGTTCAGTACTTC.

The chain employs TRBV12-3 or TRBV12-4 and TRBJ1-2; D remains ambiguous. The CDR3 spans 13 residues. V gave up 1 base and J gave up 4 bases, with 7 bases separating them. The CDR3 DNA sequence: TGTGCCAGCAGTTTAGACGGAAGCTATGGCTACACCTTC. This sequence encodes CASSLDGSYGYTF.

There are many counts of this clonotype. The gene calls are TRBV12-3 or TRBV12-4 and TRBJ2-2; no definite D call. V gave up 6 bases and J gave up 6 bases, with 2 bases separating them. CDR3 length equals 10 residues. CDR3 protein: CASRAGELFF. In DNA form, the CDR3 reads TGTGCCAGCAGAGCCGGGGAGCTGTTTTTT.

V gene TRBV6-1 combines with J gene TRBJ2-7, with D tentatively TRBD1 or TRBD2 (5 bases each). Trimming removed 7 bases at V and 5 bases at J, with 24 bases between. The CDR3 spans 16 residues. Germline V gene lookup returns CDR1 MNHNS and CDR2 SASEGT. The CDR3 DNA reads TGTGCCAGCAATGCGCGTTTGGGACGTGGTATCAACGAGCAGTACGTC. This codes for CASNARLGRGINEQYV.

This clonotype was seen many times. V gene TRBV12-3 or TRBV12-4 combines with J gene TRBJ1-1, with D hard to call. The V end lost 6 bases, the J end lost 3 bases, and 8 bases lay between the germline ends. The CDR3 has 12 residues. CDR3 in DNA: TGTGCCAGCAGCATCTCGCACACTGAAGCTTTCTTT. This codes for CASSISHTEAFF.

Ten or more counts support this clonotype. V and J are TRBV11-1 and TRBJ2-5; the match to TRBD1 covers 7 bases. Germline-derived CDR1 and CDR2 are SGHAT and FQDESV (reference sequence). Germline trimming cut 5 bases from V and 5 bases from J; bases unmatched to any gene: 17. This CDR3 region has 17 residues. The chain's CDR3 is CASSLTGQTTLTETQYF. The CDR3 bases are TGTGCCAGCAGCCTAACGGGACAGACAACACTCACTGAGACCCAGTACTTC. Drawing the rest from reference TRBV11-1 and TRBJ2-5, the complete variable domain is EAEVAQSPRYKITEKSQAVAFWCDPISGHATLYWYRQILGQGPELLVQFQDESVVDDSQLPKDRFSAERLKGVDSTLKIQPAELGDSAMYLCASSLTGQTTLTETQYFGPGTRLLVL.

This clonotype was seen repeatedly, ten times or more. The genes are TRBV6-6 and TRBJ2-1, with D possibly being TRBD1 (5 bases). V was shortened by 0 bases and J by 9 bases, with 21 bases between the two germline ends. This CDR3 is 17 amino acids long. The germline V gene encodes CDR1 MNHNY and CDR2 SVGAGI (reference sequence). Written as DNA, the CDR3 is TGTGCCAGCAGTTACTCAACAGGACATTCTTCCCAGGGTGAGCAGTTCTTC. Protein: CASSYSTGHSSQGEQFF.

In this sample, this clonotype turned up many times. The chain employs TRBV20-1 and TRBJ2-5; D might be TRBD2 (6 bases). The V end lost 6 bases, the J end lost 5 bases, and 22 bases lay between the germline ends. The CDR3 is 15 residues long. The germline CDR1 and CDR2 sequences are DFQATT and SNEGSKA (reference sequence). In DNA, the CDR3 is TGCAGTGCACTGCCCGGGGACTTGCCGCAGGAGACCCAGTACTTC. It translates to CSALPGDLPQETQYF.

In this sample, this clonotype turned up many times. The chain links TRBV5-1 to TRBJ2-1, with D unresolved. The V end lost 4 bases, the J end lost 0 bases, and 11 bases lay between the germline ends. Per germline, CDR1 SGHRS and CDR2 YFSETQ. This CDR3 spans 15 amino acids. CDR3 nucleotide sequence: TGCGCCAGCAGCCTCCGACTTAGCTCCTACAATGAGCAGTTCTTC. This gives the protein CASSLRLSSYNEQFF.

The rearrangement joins TRBV18 to TRBJ2-3; 8 bases match TRBD1. In germline, CDR1 is KGHSH, CDR2 LQKENI. The CDR3 length is 17 residues. The junction had 15 bases not matched to a gene; V was cut back by 8 bases and J by 2 bases. The CDR3 nucleotides are TGTGCCAGCACCACCCAAACCGGGACAGGACACACAGATACGCAGTATTTT. This encodes CASTTQTGTGHTDTQYF.

This clonotype was found many times. This chain uses TRBV12-3 or TRBV12-4 with TRBJ2-1; 8 nucleotides match TRBD2. Trimming removed 5 bases from V and 2 bases from J; junction bases left unmatched: 5. The length of the CDR3 is 15 residues. The CDR3 sequence: CASSLREGPYNEQFF. In DNA, the CDR3 is TGTGCCAGCAGTCTACGGGAGGGCCCCTACAATGAGCAGTTCTTC.

The table lists this clonotype with a few counts. The chain combines TRBV6-5 with TRBJ1-5, with D uncertain. V lost 0 bases and J 2 bases, leaving 14 bases between the germline ends. The CDR3 contains 17 residues. CDR1 and CDR2 (germline): MNHEY, SVGAGI. The chain's CDR3 is CASSYSIPGDGNQPQHF. DNA for the CDR3: TGTGCCAGCAGTTACTCGATTCCGGGCGATGGCAATCAGCCCCAGCATTTT.

This clonotype was seen at least ten times. This rearrangement joins TRBV9 to TRBJ1-2; D may be TRBD1 (5 bases). The germline V gene encodes CDR1 SGDLS and CDR2 YYNGEE. The V gene lost 4 bases and the J gene lost 0 bases, with 13 bases spanning the gap. The CDR3 runs to 15 residues. CDR3 in DNA: TGTGCCAGCAGCCCACCGGGACTAGCTAACTATGGCTACACCTTC. It yields the protein CASSPPGLANYGYTF.

This clonotype has ten or more counts. Mismatch with germline at one junction end may stem from a read error. The V gene is TRBV2, the J gene TRBJ2-3; the match to TRBD1 covers 10 bases. The CDR3 loop spans 13 amino acids. CDR1 is SNHLY and CDR2 is FYNNEI in the germline V gene. The CDR3 here is CASSSFRTGGKDF. As DNA, the CDR3 is TGTGCCAGCAGTTCTTTCCGGACAGGGGGAAAGGATTTT.

This clonotype has ten or more counts. V and J are TRBV5-5 and TRBJ1-5, with D possibly being TRBD1 (5 bases). The V gene's germline CDR1 is SGHKS and CDR2 YYEKEE (reference sequence). This CDR3 contains 15 residues. V was trimmed by 4 bases and J by 4 bases, leaving 15 bases between them. As DNA, the CDR3 is TGTGCCAGCAGCCCGAGGGACGGAAGAAATCAGCCCCAGCATTTT. Protein sequence: CASSPRDGRNQPQHF.

CDR3 in DNA: TGCGCCAGCAGCCTCCTTGGACAGCAAGAGACCCAGTACTTC. Translation: CASSLLGQQETQYF. V and J are TRBV5-1 and TRBJ2-5, with a tentative D call TRBD1 (6 bases). CDR3 size: 14 residues. Germline assignment: CDR1 SGHRS and CDR2 YFSETQ. Trimming removed 4 bases from V and 2 bases from J, with 12 bases in between.

This chain uses TRBV7-6 with TRBJ2-1; 12 nucleotides match TRBD1. Germline V CDR1 and CDR2: SGHVS, FNYEAQ. The CDR3 runs 19 residues. V was clipped by 3 bases and J by 0 bases; unmatched bases: 9. The CDR3 protein is CASSFMGTGGLRSYNEQFF. The CDR3 DNA reads TGTGCCAGCAGCTTCATGGGGACAGGGGGCCTACGCTCCTACAATGAGCAGTTCTTC.